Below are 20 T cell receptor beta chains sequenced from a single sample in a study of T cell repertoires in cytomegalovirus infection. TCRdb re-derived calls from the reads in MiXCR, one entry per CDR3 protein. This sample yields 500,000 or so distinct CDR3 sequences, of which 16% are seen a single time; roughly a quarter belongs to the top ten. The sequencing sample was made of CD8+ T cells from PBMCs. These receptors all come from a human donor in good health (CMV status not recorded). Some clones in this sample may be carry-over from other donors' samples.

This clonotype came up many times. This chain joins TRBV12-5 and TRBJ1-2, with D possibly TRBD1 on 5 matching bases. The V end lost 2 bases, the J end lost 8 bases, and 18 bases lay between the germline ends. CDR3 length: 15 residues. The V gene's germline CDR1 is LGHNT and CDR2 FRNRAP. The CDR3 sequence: CASGLSTTVVRGYTF. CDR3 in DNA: TGTGCTAGTGGTTTGTCAACGACAGTAGTCCGCGGCTACACCTTC.

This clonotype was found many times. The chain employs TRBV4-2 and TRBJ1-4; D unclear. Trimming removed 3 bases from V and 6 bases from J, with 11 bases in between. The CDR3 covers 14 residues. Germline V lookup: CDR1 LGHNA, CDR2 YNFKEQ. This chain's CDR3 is CASSHLDRDEKLFF. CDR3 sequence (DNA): TGTGCCAGCAGCCACCTAGACCGGGATGAAAAACTGTTTTTT.

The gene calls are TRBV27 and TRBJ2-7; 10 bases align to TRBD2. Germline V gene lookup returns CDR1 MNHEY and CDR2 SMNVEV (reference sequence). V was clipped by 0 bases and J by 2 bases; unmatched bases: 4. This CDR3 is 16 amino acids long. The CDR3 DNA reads TGTGCCAGCAGTTTATCGACTAGCGGGTTGACCTACGAGCAGTACTTC. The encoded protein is CASSLSTSGLTYEQYF.

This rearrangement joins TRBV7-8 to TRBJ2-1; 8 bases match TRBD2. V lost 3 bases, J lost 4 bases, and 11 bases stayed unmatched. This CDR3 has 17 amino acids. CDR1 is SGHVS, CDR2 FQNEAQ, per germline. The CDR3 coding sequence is TGTGCCAGCAGCTTCAGGTTCGGGGGGGCCTTGTACAATGAGCAGTTCTTC. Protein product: CASSFRFGGALYNEQFF.

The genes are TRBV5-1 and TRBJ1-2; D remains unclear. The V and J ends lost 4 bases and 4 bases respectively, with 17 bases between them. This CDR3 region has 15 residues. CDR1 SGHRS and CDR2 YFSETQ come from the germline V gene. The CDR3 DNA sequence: TGCGCCAGCAGCCCTGGTAGGGTAAGAAGCTATGGCTACACCTTC. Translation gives CASSPGRVRSYGYTF.

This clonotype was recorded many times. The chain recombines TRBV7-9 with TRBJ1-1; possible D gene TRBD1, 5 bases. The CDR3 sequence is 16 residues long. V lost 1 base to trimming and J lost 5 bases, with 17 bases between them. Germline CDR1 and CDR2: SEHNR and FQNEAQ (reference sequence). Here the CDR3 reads CASSLGGSGFGTEAFF. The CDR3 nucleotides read TGTGCCAGCAGCTTAGGGGGCTCGGGGTTTGGGACTGAAGCTTTCTTT.

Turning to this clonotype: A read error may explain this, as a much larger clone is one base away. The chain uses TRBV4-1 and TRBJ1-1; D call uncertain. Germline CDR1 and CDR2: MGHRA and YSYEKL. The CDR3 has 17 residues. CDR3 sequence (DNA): TGCGCCAGCAGCAAAGATCAAGGGAATTACAGGAACACTGAAGCTTTCTTT. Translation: CASSKDQGNYRNTEAFF.

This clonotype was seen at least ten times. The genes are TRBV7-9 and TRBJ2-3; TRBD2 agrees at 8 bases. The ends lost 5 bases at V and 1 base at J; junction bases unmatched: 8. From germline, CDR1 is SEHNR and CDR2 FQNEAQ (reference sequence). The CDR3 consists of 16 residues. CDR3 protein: CASSPQREWGTDTQYF. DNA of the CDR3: TGTGCCAGCAGCCCTCAGCGGGAGTGGGGCACAGATACGCAGTATTTT.

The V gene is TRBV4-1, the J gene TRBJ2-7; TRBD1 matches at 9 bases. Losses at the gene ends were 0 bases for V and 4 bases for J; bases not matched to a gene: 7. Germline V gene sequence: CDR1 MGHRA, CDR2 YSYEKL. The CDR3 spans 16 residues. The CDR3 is CASSQDYGTGIYEQYF. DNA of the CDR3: TGCGCCAGCAGCCAAGATTACGGGACAGGGATTTACGAGCAGTACTTC.

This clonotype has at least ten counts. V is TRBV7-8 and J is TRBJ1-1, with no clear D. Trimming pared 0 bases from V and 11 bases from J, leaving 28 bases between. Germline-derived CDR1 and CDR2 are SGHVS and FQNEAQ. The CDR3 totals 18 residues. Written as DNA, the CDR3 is TGTGCCAGCAGCTTAGCAAAAGGCTCCCTAGACGTAACTTGGGATGCTTTCTTT. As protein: CASSLAKGSLDVTWDAFF.

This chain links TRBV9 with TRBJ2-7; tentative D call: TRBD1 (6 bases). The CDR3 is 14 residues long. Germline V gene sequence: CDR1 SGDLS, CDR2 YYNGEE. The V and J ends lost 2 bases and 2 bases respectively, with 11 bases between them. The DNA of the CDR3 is TGTGCCAGCAGCGTTCGACAGGACGCCTACGAGCAGTACTTC. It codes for CASSVRQDAYEQYF.

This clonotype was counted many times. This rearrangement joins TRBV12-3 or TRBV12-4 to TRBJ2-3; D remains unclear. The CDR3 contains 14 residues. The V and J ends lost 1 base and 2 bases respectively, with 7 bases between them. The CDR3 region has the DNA TGTGCCAGCAGTTTAGGAGTGCTCACAGATACGCAGTATTTT. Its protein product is CASSLGVLTDTQYF.

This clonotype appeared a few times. The chain's CDR3 is CASSLASSGKETQYF. Here the CDR3 DNA reads TGTGCCAGCAGCTTGGCGTCTAGCGGGAAAGAGACCCAGTACTTC. The chain couples TRBV5-4 to TRBJ2-5, with TRBD2 matching over 9 bases. The germline CDR1 and CDR2 sequences are SGHNT and YYREEE (reference sequence). This CDR3 has 15 residues. V was pared by 0 bases and J by 3 bases, with 3 bases of the junction left unmatched.

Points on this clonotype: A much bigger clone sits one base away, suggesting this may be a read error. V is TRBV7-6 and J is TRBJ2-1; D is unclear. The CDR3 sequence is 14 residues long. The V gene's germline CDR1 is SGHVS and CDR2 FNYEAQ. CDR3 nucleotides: TGTACCAGCAGTTCCGCCGCCCCGTGGAATGAGCAGTTCTTC. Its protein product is CTSSSAAPWNEQFF.

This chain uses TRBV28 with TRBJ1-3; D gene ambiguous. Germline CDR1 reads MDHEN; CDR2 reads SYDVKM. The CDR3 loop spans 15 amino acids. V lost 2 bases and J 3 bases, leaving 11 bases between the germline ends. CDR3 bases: TGTGCCAGCAGTTTAACCTCAACGCTTGGAAACACCATATATTTT. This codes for CASSLTSTLGNTIYF.

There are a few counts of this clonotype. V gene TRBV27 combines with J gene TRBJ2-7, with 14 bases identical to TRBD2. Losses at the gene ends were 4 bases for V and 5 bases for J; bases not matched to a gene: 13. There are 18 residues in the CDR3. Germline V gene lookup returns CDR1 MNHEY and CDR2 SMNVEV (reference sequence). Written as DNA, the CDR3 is TGTGCCAGCAGTTACGGTTTGGGACTAGCGGGAGTAAACAACGAGCAGTACTTC. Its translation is CASSYGLGLAGVNNEQYF.

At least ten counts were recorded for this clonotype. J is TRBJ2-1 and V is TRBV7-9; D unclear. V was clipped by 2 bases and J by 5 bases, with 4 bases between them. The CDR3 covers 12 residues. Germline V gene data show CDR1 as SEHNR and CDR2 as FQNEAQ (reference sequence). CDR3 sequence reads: CASSLIHNEQFF. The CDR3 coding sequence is TGTGCCAGCAGCTTAATCCACAATGAGCAGTTCTTC. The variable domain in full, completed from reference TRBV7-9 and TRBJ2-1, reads DTGVSQNPRHKITKRGQNVTFRCDPISEHNRLYWYRQTLGQGPEFLTYFQNEAQLEKSRLLSDRFSAERPKGSFSTLEIQRTEQGDSAMYLCASSLIHNEQFFGPGTRLTVL.

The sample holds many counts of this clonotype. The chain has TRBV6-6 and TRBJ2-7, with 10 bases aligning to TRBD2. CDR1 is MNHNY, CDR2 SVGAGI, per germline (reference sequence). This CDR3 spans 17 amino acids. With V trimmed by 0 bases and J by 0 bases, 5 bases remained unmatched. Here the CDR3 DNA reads TGTGCCAGCAGTTACTCGCCGGGACTAGCGATCTCCTACGAGCAGTACTTC. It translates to CASSYSPGLAISYEQYF.

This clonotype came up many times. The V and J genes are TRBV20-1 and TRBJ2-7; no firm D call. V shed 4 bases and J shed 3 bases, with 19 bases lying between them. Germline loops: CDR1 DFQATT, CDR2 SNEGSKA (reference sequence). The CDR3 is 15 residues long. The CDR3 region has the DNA TGCAGTGCTAAAGCTTCCTTTCTCCCGCTCTACGAGCAGTACTTC. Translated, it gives CSAKASFLPLYEQYF.

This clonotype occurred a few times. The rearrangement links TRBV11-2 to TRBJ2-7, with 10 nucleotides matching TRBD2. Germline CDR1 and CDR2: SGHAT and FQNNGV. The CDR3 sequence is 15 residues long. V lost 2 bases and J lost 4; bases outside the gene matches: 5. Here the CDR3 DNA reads TGTGCCAGCAGCTTATGGTTAGCGGGGGGTTACGAGCAGTACTTC. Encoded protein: CASSLWLAGGYEQYF.